These T cell receptor beta chains were read from a single sample in a study of T cells in tuberculosis. Using immunoSEQ multiplex PCR, the repertoire was profiled, and TCRdb retains in-frame clones only, with some absent. The top ten clones hold over 10% of a sample with about 9,200 clones, around 94% of them seen once. The specimen was PBMCs. The receptors were gathered from an adult with tuberculosis. Both conserved end residues are part of each CDR3. D genes are given only for firm matches. Only some rows state a clone size, as once, few, many or a class for expanded clones.

J gene | clone size | D gene | V gene | CDR3 DNA | CDR3 protein
TRBJ1-2 | . | TRBD1 | TRBV19 | TGTGCCAGTAGTATTCAACAGGGGGCGAGAGGCTACACCTTC | CASSIQQGARGYTF
TRBJ1-1 | . | . | TRBV6-1 | TGTGCCAGCAGAAGTGACATGAACACTGAAGCTTTCTTT | CASRSDMNTEAFF
TRBJ2-3 | . | . | TRBV2 | TGTGCCAGCATCTCCGGGCGCCAGGGTAGGACAGATACGCAGTATTTT | CASISGRQGRTDTQYF
TRBJ1-4 | once | . | TRBV6-4 | TGTGCCAGCAGTGACTCTTTCGTGAAACTGTTTTTT | CASSDSFVKLFF
TRBJ2-5 | . | . | TRBV10-2 | TGCGCCAGCAGTGATGAGGAGACCCAGTACTTC | CASSDEETQYF
TRBJ1-1 | . | TRBD1 | TRBV7-3 | TGTGCCAGCAGGGAACAGGGGGCGGCAGGAACTGAAGCTTTCTTT | CASREQGAAGTEAFF
TRBJ2-7 | . | TRBD1 | TRBV18 | TGTGCCAGCTCACCCCGCAGGGGGCTCAACTACGAGCAGTACTTC | CASSPRRGLNYEQYF
TRBJ2-7 | . | TRBD1 | TRBV12-5 | TGTGCTAGTGGTAGGGTCCCAGGGGGGCAGTACTTC | CASGRVPGGQYF
TRBJ2-3 | . | . | TRBV5-1 | TGCGCCAGCAGCGGAGAGGGCATGGATACGCAGTATTTT | CASSGEGMDTQYF
TRBJ2-3 | . | TRBD1 | TRBV30 | TGTGCCTGGAGTCAGGGGGCAGATACGCAGTATTTT | CAWSQGADTQYF
TRBJ1-1 | . | . | TRBV7-8 | TGTGCCAGCAGATCCCGTCAGGGCGGTGCTTTCTTT | CASRSRQGGAFF
TRBJ2-1 | . | TRBD2 | TRBV2 | TGTGCCGCCTTGGTACCTGAGACTAGCGGGCGCTACAATGAGCAGTTCTTC | CAALVPETSGRYNEQFF
TRBJ1-4 | . | TRBD1 | TRBV30 | TGTGCCTGGAGTCGAGACAGGGGGAATGAAAAACTGTTTTTT | CAWSRDRGNEKLFF
TRBJ2-1 | . | . | TRBV7-2 | TGTGCCAGCAGCCGCTCAGGCTCCTACAATGAGCAGTTCTTC | CASSRSGSYNEQFF
TRBJ2-3 | . | TRBD1 | TRBV10-3 | TGTGCCATCAGTGGCCCCGGGACAGGGGGCCTTAGCACAGATACGCAGTATTTT | CAISGPGTGGLSTDTQYF
TRBJ2-1 | . | . | TRBV7-2 | TGTGCCAGCAGCTTATTTTCCCGAGGCAGCTTCTACAATGAGCAGTTCTTC | CASSLFSRGSFYNEQFF
TRBJ2-5 | . | TRBD2 | TRBV2 | TGTGCCAGCGCCAGCGGGGTTGAGACCCAGTACTTC | CASASGVETQYF
TRBJ2-7 | . | . | TRBV7-2 | TGTGCCAGCAGCTTAGACAGGGACTCCTACGAGCAGTACTTC | CASSLDRDSYEQYF
TRBJ1-3 | . | . | TRBV28 | TGTGCCAGCAGAGCAATCGGAAACACCATATATTTT | CASRAIGNTIYF
TRBJ1-2 | . | . | TRBV30 | TGTGCCTGGAGTGGAAGGAGGGAGGCCCTCTATGGCTACACCTTC | CAWSGRREALYGYTF
TRBJ2-4 | . | . | TRBV18 | TGTGCCAGCTCACCGTCTCAGGCCAAAAACATTCAGTACTTC | CASSPSQAKNIQYF
TRBJ2-7 | . | . | TRBV4-1 | TGCGCCAGCAGCCAAGCAAAGCGGAGCTCCTACGAGCAGTACTTC | CASSQAKRSSYEQYF
TRBJ2-2 | . | TRBD2 | TRBV7-2 | TGTGCCAGCAGCTTAGCGGTTAGCGGGATGACCGGGGAGCTGTTTTTT | CASSLAVSGMTGELFF
TRBJ2-5 | . | TRBD1 | TRBV11-2 | TGTGCCAGCAGCATTGGGACAGATCAAGAGACCCAGTACTTC | CASSIGTDQETQYF
TRBJ2-3 | . | TRBD2 | TRBV4-1 | TGCGCCAGCAGCCACGGGACTAGCGGGGGGGCCGGACCAGATACGCAGTATTTT | CASSHGTSGGAGPDTQYF
TRBJ2-7 | . | TRBD1 | TRBV9 | TGTGCCAGCAGCACCCGGACAGGGGCCTACGAGCAGTACTTC | CASSTRTGAYEQYF
TRBJ2-1 | . | TRBD2 | TRBV25-1 | TGTGCCAGCAGCAATACAATAGCGGGAGCCAACAATGAGCAGTTCTTC | CASSNTIAGANNEQFF
TRBJ1-2 | . | . | TRBV6-1 | TGTGCCAGCAGTGAAGCAACCTACGGGAGGGACTACACCTTC | CASSEATYGRDYTF
TRBJ2-3 | . | . | TRBV7-2 | TGTGCCAGCAGCCGACTCGGCACAGATACGCAGTATTTT | CASSRLGTDTQYF
TRBJ1-2 | . | . | TRBV30 | TGTGCCTGGAGTGTAAGCAGACCCACAGGGTGGGGCCCTACTAACTATGGCTACACCTTC | CAWSVSRPTGWGPTNYGYTF
TRBJ1-1 | . | TRBD1 | TRBV27 | TGTGCCAGCAGTGTAAAGGGGGACAGGGAGTGGTACACTGAAGCTTTCTTT | CASSVKGDREWYTEAFF
TRBJ1-4 | . | TRBD1 | TRBV5-1 | TGCGCCAGCAGCGTAGGGGACAGGAATGAAAAACTGTTTTTT | CASSVGDRNEKLFF
TRBJ2-1 | . | . | TRBV29-1 | TGCAGCGTTGAAGAGGGGGGGGGCGCAAGCTCCTACAATGAGCAGTTCTTC | CSVEEGGGASSYNEQFF
TRBJ1-5 | . | . | TRBV27 | TGTGCCAGCAGTTTAGTCTCTAGCAATCAGCCCCAGCATTTT | CASSLVSSNQPQHF
TRBJ1-2 | . | TRBD1 | TRBV2 | TGTGCCAGCGCAAACGGGGGACAGGGTAACTATGGCTACACCTTC | CASANGGQGNYGYTF
TRBJ1-5 | . | TRBD1 | TRBV30 | TGTGCCTGGAGTGTAGGTCCAGGGGGCTTCAGCAATCAGCCCCAGCATTTT | CAWSVGPGGFSNQPQHF
TRBJ2-7 | . | TRBD1 | TRBV10-3 | TGTGCCATCAGTGGCGGACAGGGGCCCGACAAATCGATTTACGAGCAGTACTTC | CAISGGQGPDKSIYEQYF
TRBJ1-1 | . | . | TRBV20-1 | TGCAACACATTCAGGAACACTGAAGCTTTCTTT | CNTFRNTEAFF
TRBJ2-2 | . | TRBD2 | TRBV2 | TGTGCCAGCAGTTGGACTAGCGGGGGGCGGAACACCGGGGAGCTGTTTTTT | CASSWTSGGRNTGELFF
TRBJ2-5 | . | TRBD1 | TRBV11-2 | TGTGCCAGCAGCTTAGGGGACAGGGGGCGATTCGAGACCCAGTACTTC | CASSLGDRGRFETQYF
TRBJ1-4 | once | . | TRBV19 | TGTGCCAGTAGAGAGACATCAACTAATGAAAAACTGTTTTTT | CASRETSTNEKLFF